This entry lists 2 T cell receptor beta chains sequenced from one sample in a study of metastatic and nonmetastatic thyroid tumors. None of the patients had undergone any treatment ahead of thyroid surgery. TCRdb reprocessed the PCR reads using MiXCR. The sample carries about 10,000 clones, less than 40% recorded once. The sample taken for sequencing was tumor tissue. Receptor source: a female donor with papillary thyroid cancer or a benign thyroid nodule (not recorded which). Some clones in this sample may be carry-over from other donors' samples.

This clone is judged medium-sized. This chain joins TRBV7-2 and TRBJ2-3; TRBD2 might be the D (6 bases). The CDR3 is 15 residues long. CDR1 is SGHTA, CDR2 FQGNSA, per germline. The germline V and J ends were trimmed by 5 bases and 1 base, with 13 bases remaining between them. This CDR3 reads CASSRGTLRTDTQYF. CDR3 DNA sequence: TGTGCCAGCAGCCGAGGGACTCTCCGCACAGATACGCAGTATTTT.

Points on this clone: One end of the junction is discordant with germline, which a read error may explain. This sequence joins TRBV4-1 and TRBJ2-4; 7 nucleotides line up with TRBD1. Germline values: CDR1 MGHRA, CDR2 YSYEKL. The CDR3 loop spans 19 amino acids. CDR3 in amino acids: CASSQSSQVTGVAKNIQYF. For the CDR3, the DNA is TGCGCTAGCAGCCAATCCAGTCAAGTCACAGGGGTGGCCAAAAACATTCAGTACTTC.